The 24 T cell receptor beta chains below all came from one sample that was sequenced in a study of healthy donors' naive CD4 and CD8 T cells. Each TCR library used about 500 ng of total RNA and a linear amplification protocol. TCRdb itself ran the reads through MiXCR, one entry per CDR3 protein. The sample includes about 200,000 distinct CDR3 sequences, around 70% of them seen just once. Sequencing input: naive CD4+ and CD8+ T cells sorted from blood, pooled from several donors. The origin of the receptors is a pool of human donors in good health; the sample pools cells from several healthy donors.

This clonotype is a singleton in its sample. V gene TRBV29-1 combines with J gene TRBJ2-7; D possibly corresponds to TRBD2 (5 bases). The V end lost 4 bases, the J end lost 2 bases, and 6 bases lay between the germline ends. This CDR3 comprises 11 residues. The germline V gene encodes CDR1 SQVTM and CDR2 ANQGSEA. The CDR3 reads CSVVRAYEQYF. CDR3 bases: TGCAGCGTTGTGAGGGCCTACGAGCAGTACTTC.

This clonotype was recorded a few times. This chain connects TRBV15 to TRBJ2-1; 9 nucleotides match TRBD2. The CDR3 length is 15 residues. V dropped 0 bases and J dropped 7; count of bases not matched to a gene: 4. Looked up from germline, CDR1 is LNHNV and CDR2 is YYDKDF (reference sequence). Here the CDR3 reads CATSRDSGLANEQFF. CDR3 nucleotide sequence: TGTGCCACCAGCAGAGATTCGGGACTAGCAAATGAGCAGTTCTTC.

V is TRBV29-1 and J is TRBJ2-1; 8 positions match TRBD2. The CDR3 contains 18 residues. CDR1 SQVTM and CDR2 ANQGSEA come from the germline V gene. With V trimmed by 4 bases and J by 3 bases, 17 bases remained unmatched. In DNA form, the CDR3 reads TGCAGCGTTGGGGAACTGGAGGGTGTAGCGGGGTACTACAATGAGCAGTTCTTC. Translated: CSVGELEGVAGYYNEQFF.

As to this clonotype: One junction end does not reproduce the germline sequence, and a read error may be involved. V and J are TRBV25-1 and TRBJ2-7; 10 nucleotides match TRBD2. The CDR3 extends over 12 amino acids. Germline V gene data show CDR1 as MGHDK and CDR2 as SYGVNS. Written as DNA, the CDR3 is TGTGCCAGCAGTGAATCCCTAGCGGGAGTTTTCTTC. Translating gives CASSESLAGVFF.

The V and J genes are TRBV6-2 or TRBV6-3 and TRBJ1-1; 7 bases match TRBD1. The V gene's germline CDR1 is MNHEY and CDR2 SVGEGT. CDR3 size: 14 residues. V shed 7 bases and J 0 bases; nucleotides not matched to a gene: 5. Here the CDR3 reads CASTSTGMNTEAFF. The DNA of the CDR3 is TGTGCCAGCACCTCGACAGGGATGAACACTGAAGCTTTCTTT.

This rearrangement joins TRBV19 to TRBJ2-7; D unclear. The CDR3 has 16 amino acids. Germline assignment: CDR1 LNHDA and CDR2 SQIVND (reference sequence). V lost 0 bases to trimming and J lost 0 bases, with 12 bases between them. Written as DNA, the CDR3 is TGTGCCAGTAGTATAGAGGCAGAAAGTTTCTCCTACGAGCAGTACTTC. Translated: CASSIEAESFSYEQYF.

The chain employs TRBV25-1 and TRBJ2-7, with TRBD1 matching 7 bases. Germline loops: CDR1 MGHDK, CDR2 SYGVNS. Germline trimming cut 1 base from V and 2 bases from J; bases unmatched to any gene: 5. The CDR3 is 15 residues long. CDR3 amino acids: CASSELGDRAYEQYF. The CDR3 DNA reads as TGTGCCAGCAGTGAATTGGGAGACAGGGCCTACGAGCAGTACTTC.

Only a few counts were recorded for this clonotype. The genes are TRBV15 and TRBJ1-2; D is perhaps TRBD1 (6 bases). CDR1 and CDR2 from the germline V gene are LNHNV and YYDKDF (reference sequence). Trimming removed 7 bases at V and 0 bases at J, with 15 bases between. The CDR3 totals 15 residues. For the CDR3, the DNA is TGTGCCACCACCAATAACAGGGTAGCTAACTATGGCTACACCTTC. Amino acids: CATTNNRVANYGYTF.

V usage is TRBV6-6 and J usage is TRBJ2-3; D call uncertain. V dropped 0 bases and J dropped 3 bases, with 7 bases sitting between them. Germline V CDR1 and CDR2: MNHNY, SVGAGI (reference sequence). This CDR3 is 14 amino acids long. The CDR3: CASSYSFATDTQYF. CDR3 in DNA: TGTGCCAGCAGTTACTCGTTTGCGACAGATACGCAGTATTTT.

The CDR3 DNA reads TGCAGCGTTGAAGTAAATCTGGGACAGGTGGTCTATGGCTACACCTTC. It encodes CSVEVNLGQVVYGYTF. The chain combines TRBV29-1 with TRBJ1-2; TRBD1 matches at 8 bases. The germline CDR1 and CDR2 sequences are SQVTM and ANQGSEA. Trimming at V came to 1 base and at J to 4 bases, leaving 11 bases not matched to a gene. This CDR3 region has 16 residues. Supplemented by reference TRBV29-1 and TRBJ1-2, the full variable domain reads SAVISQKPSRDICQRGTSLTIQCQVDSQVTMMFWYRQQPGQSLTLIATANQGSEATYESGFVIDKFPISRPNLTFSTLTVSNMSPEDSSIYLCSVEVNLGQVVYGYTFGSGTRLTVV.

V gene TRBV18 combines with J gene TRBJ2-5, with no clear D. Deletions cut 1 base from V and 5 bases from J, with 5 bases between. The V gene's germline CDR1 is KGHSH and CDR2 LQKENI. CDR3 length: 12 amino acids. CDR3: CASSPLGETQYF. DNA of the CDR3: TGTGCCAGCTCACCACTAGGGGAGACCCAGTACTTC.

The J gene is TRBJ1-1, the V gene TRBV27; TRBD1 is a possible D gene (6 bases). V gave up 3 bases and J gave up 10 bases, with 18 bases separating them. The CDR3 totals 14 residues. The germline gives CDR1 MNHEY, CDR2 SMNVEV (reference sequence). The CDR3 nucleotides read TGTGCCAGCAGTTTTAGCTTAGAACAGGGCTCAGCTTTCTTT. Translation: CASSFSLEQGSAFF.

The chain employs TRBV29-1 and TRBJ2-1; 9 bases map to TRBD2. Germline V gene lookup returns CDR1 SQVTM and CDR2 ANQGSEA. Losses at the gene ends were 5 bases for V and 3 bases for J; bases not matched to a gene: 5. The CDR3 runs to 14 residues. The CDR3: CSVRGRAYYNEQFF. The CDR3 coding sequence is TGCAGCGTTCGCGGGAGGGCCTACTACAATGAGCAGTTCTTC.

The V call is TRBV20-1, the J call TRBJ2-2; TRBD2 matches 7 bases. V was clipped by 5 bases and J by 1 base; unmatched bases: 7. The CDR3 consists of 15 residues. Germline values: CDR1 DFQATT, CDR2 SNEGSKA (reference sequence). The CDR3 DNA reads TGCAGTGCTCGAAAGCGGGGAGAGAACACCGGGGAGCTGTTTTTT. This sequence encodes CSARKRGENTGELFF.

This rearrangement joins TRBV29-1 to TRBJ2-2; 9 nucleotides align to TRBD2. The V gene's germline CDR1 is SQVTM and CDR2 ANQGSEA. This CDR3 has 13 amino acids. Unmatched junction bases numbered 0, after V lost 3 bases and J lost 4 bases. CDR3 bases: TGCAGCGTTGATAGCGGGAGCACCGGGGAGCTGTTTTTT. It is translated as CSVDSGSTGELFF.

Regarding this clonotype: A junction boundary mismatches the germline segment, possibly from a read error. This chain links TRBV4-3 with TRBJ1-2; D uncertain. Germline CDR1 is LGHNA and CDR2 is YSLEER. The CDR3 has 12 amino acids. The CDR3 nucleotides are TGCGCCAGCAACCAAGGAAACTATGGCTACACCTTC. It yields the protein CASNQGNYGYTF.

The chain couples TRBV29-1 to TRBJ2-7, with TRBD2 identical over 12 bases. The V gene end was trimmed by 1 base and the J gene end by 4 bases; junction bases not matched to a gene: 5. The CDR3 covers 15 residues. Germline loops: CDR1 SQVTM, CDR2 ANQGSEA. The CDR3 DNA follows: TGCAGCGTTGAAGCGACTAGCGGGGGAAAATACGAGCAGTACTTC. It translates to CSVEATSGGKYEQYF.

The rearrangement links TRBV29-1 to TRBJ1-1; the D is unclear. Germline V gives CDR1 SQVTM, CDR2 ANQGSEA. The CDR3 length is 14 residues. Trimming cost V 0 bases and J 0 bases, with 8 bases left between them. The CDR3 region has the DNA TGCAGCGTTGAAGATAAATACATGAACACTGAAGCTTTCTTT. It yields the protein CSVEDKYMNTEAFF.

V gene TRBV7-9 combines with J gene TRBJ1-1; the D is unclear. This CDR3 has 13 amino acids. Germline V lookup: CDR1 SEHNR, CDR2 FQNEAQ (reference sequence). Trimming pared 4 bases from V and 4 bases from J, leaving 10 bases between. This CDR3 is CASSYPGTTEAFF. CDR3 coding DNA: TGTGCCAGCAGCTACCCTGGAACCACTGAAGCTTTCTTT.

The CDR3: CSHEREQFF. CDR3 DNA: TGCAGCCATGAGAGGGAGCAGTTCTTC. The chain combines TRBV29-1 with TRBJ2-1; D ambiguous. Germline assignment: CDR1 SQVTM and CDR2 ANQGSEA. V was shortened by 8 bases and J by 10 bases, with 9 bases between the two germline ends. This CDR3 is built from 9 residues.

The chain couples TRBV12-3 or TRBV12-4 to TRBJ2-1, with 9 bases lining up with TRBD2. The V gene end was trimmed by 3 bases and the J gene end by 0 bases; junction bases not matched to a gene: 6. This CDR3 is 17 amino acids long. For the CDR3, the DNA is TGTGCCAGCAGTTTGTGGTTTAGCGGGAGCTCCTACAATGAGCAGTTCTTC. Translating gives CASSLWFSGSSYNEQFF.

The chain has TRBV29-1 and TRBJ1-2; a weak D match, TRBD1 (6 bases). The germline V and J ends were trimmed by 5 bases and 5 bases, with 15 bases remaining between them. This CDR3 spans 13 amino acids. Germline CDR1 and CDR2: SQVTM and ANQGSEA. CDR3 region: CSVLGGGTYGYTF. CDR3 in DNA: TGCAGCGTTTTAGGAGGGGGGACTTATGGCTACACCTTC.

This clonotype was counted once. V usage is TRBV27 and J usage is TRBJ2-3; D remains ambiguous. The CDR3 loop spans 14 amino acids. The V end lost 3 bases, the J end lost 2 bases, and 9 bases lay between the germline ends. Per germline, CDR1 MNHEY and CDR2 SMNVEV (reference sequence). The CDR3, as DNA: TGTGCCAGCAGTTTCAGTCCTAACACAGATACGCAGTATTTT. This translates into CASSFSPNTDTQYF.

V and J are TRBV29-1 and TRBJ1-1, with D possibly TRBD1 on 5 matching bases. The CDR3 runs to 14 residues. CDR1 is SQVTM, CDR2 ANQGSEA, per germline. Trimming left V 2 bases short and J 0 bases short, with 10 bases between. This CDR3 is CSVEFGGMNTEAFF. The CDR3 DNA reads as TGCAGCGTTGAATTCGGGGGAATGAACACTGAAGCTTTCTTT. Filled out from reference TRBV29-1 and TRBJ1-1, the complete variable domain reads SAVISQKPSRDICQRGTSLTIQCQVDSQVTMMFWYRQQPGQSLTLIATANQGSEATYESGFVIDKFPISRPNLTFSTLTVSNMSPEDSSIYLCSVEFGGMNTEAFFGQGTRLTVV.